These 14 T cell receptor beta chains came from one sample sequenced in a study of T cell responses to AZD1222 COVID-19 vaccine. The method was immunoSEQ multiplex PCR; TCRdb's version includes in-frame clones alone and lacks a portion of them. Among approximately 100,000 clones listed, more than 75% were seen once. This sample comprised peripheral blood, obtained 28 days after the second dose of the MenACWY control vaccine. The receptor source for this set is an adult who received the MenACWY meningococcal vaccine as a control.

The V and J genes are TRBV7-3 and TRBJ2-7; perhaps TRBD2 as D (6 bases). Trimming took off 3 bases at V and 2 bases at J, with 14 bases between the two ends. The CDR3 is 15 residues long. Per the germline V gene, CDR1 is SGHTA and CDR2 is FQGTGA. CDR3 coding DNA: TGTGCCAGCAGCTTCCGAGGGACTGGACCCTACGAGCAGTACTTC. Its protein product is CASSFRGTGPYEQYF.

The chain joins TRBV7-9 to TRBJ2-5; D possibly corresponds to TRBD1 (6 bases). The germline V gene encodes CDR1 SEHNR and CDR2 FQNEAQ (reference sequence). Trimming took 0 bases from V and 2 from J, leaving 7 bases between them. CDR3 size: 14 residues. Here the CDR3 reads CASSLARGQETQYF. The CDR3 bases are TGTGCCAGCAGCTTAGCCAGGGGACAAGAGACCCAGTACTTC.

The chain recombines TRBV5-4 with TRBJ1-4; D is unclear. The V gene lost 4 bases and the J gene lost 3 bases, with 10 bases spanning the gap. The CDR3 is 14 residues long. Germline V gene data show CDR1 as SGHNT and CDR2 as YYREEE (reference sequence). The CDR3 coding sequence is TGTGCCAGCAGCCCGGGTACGGCTAATGAAAAACTGTTTTTT. Protein product: CASSPGTANEKLFF.

The chain is built from TRBV7-3 and TRBJ2-7; no reliable D call. CDR1 and CDR2 from the germline V gene are SGHTA and FQGTGA. The CDR3 sequence is 14 residues long. V lost 2 bases and J lost 7, with 15 bases in between. CDR3 in amino acids: CASSLDGAMREQYF. The CDR3 nucleotides are TGTGCCAGCAGCTTAGACGGCGCGATGAGGGAGCAGTACTTC.

This chain uses TRBV19 with TRBJ2-7; 7 bases fit TRBD1. Germline V lookup: CDR1 LNHDA, CDR2 SQIVND (reference sequence). With V trimmed by 6 bases and J by 6 bases, 5 bases remained unmatched. CDR3 length: 12 residues. DNA of the CDR3: TGTGCCAGTAGCACAGGGGTGGCCGAGCAGTACTTC. This sequence encodes CASSTGVAEQYF.

The rearrangement links TRBV4-2 to TRBJ2-1, with D unresolved. The CDR3 spans 11 residues. Germline V gene sequence: CDR1 LGHNA, CDR2 YNFKEQ. The V and J ends lost 2 bases and 5 bases respectively, with 1 base between them. Written as DNA, the CDR3 is TGTGCCAGCAGCCAAAACAATGAGCAGTTCTTC. Translation gives CASSQNNEQFF.

The rearrangement uses TRBV7-2 and TRBJ1-1; possibly TRBD1 for D (6 bases). The germline V gene has CDR1 SGHTA and CDR2 FQGNSA. This CDR3 region has 15 residues. V lost 2 bases and J 2 bases, leaving 12 bases between the germline ends. The CDR3 spells CASSLQGSRNTEAFF. CDR3 coding DNA: TGTGCCAGCAGCTTACAGGGGTCTAGAAACACTGAAGCTTTCTTT.

V is TRBV4-2 and J is TRBJ2-3; 12 positions agree with TRBD2. Germline trimming cut 0 bases from V and 5 bases from J; bases unmatched to any gene: 12. The CDR3 sequence is 19 residues long. Germline V gene lookup returns CDR1 LGHNA and CDR2 YNFKEQ. CDR3 loop: CASSQDPGLAGGPGDTQYF. CDR3 DNA sequence: TGTGCCAGCAGCCAAGATCCGGGGCTAGCGGGGGGGCCCGGAGATACGCAGTATTTT.

This chain links TRBV19 with TRBJ2-3, with TRBD1 as a possible D gene (6 bases). The germline gives CDR1 LNHDA, CDR2 SQIVND (reference sequence). This CDR3 comprises 15 residues. Trimming shortened V by 6 bases and J by 2 bases, and 15 bases separated the two germline ends. The CDR3, as DNA: TGTGCCAGTAGCCTGGACAGCGTTGACACAGATACGCAGTATTTT. Translated, it gives CASSLDSVDTDTQYF.

This chain uses TRBV5-7 with TRBJ1-3; the D is unclear. TRBV5-7 counts as an open reading frame of uncertain function. CDR3 length equals 15 residues. Deletions cut 1 base from V and 4 bases from J, with 12 bases between. The CDR3 loop reads CASSLWWGEGNTIYF. The CDR3 nucleotides read TGTGCCAGCAGCTTGTGGTGGGGAGAAGGAAACACCATATATTTT.

This clone was observed a handful of times. This chain connects TRBV10-2 to TRBJ2-3, with 9 bases fitting TRBD1. CDR3 length: 14 amino acids. Germline trimming cut 6 bases from V and 7 bases from J; bases unmatched to any gene: 8. Germline values: CDR1 WSHSY, CDR2 SAAADI. CDR3 nucleotide sequence: TGCGCCAGCAGAATTGGACAGGGGCCACATACGCAGTATTTT. Translating it yields CASRIGQGPHTQYF.

J is TRBJ2-3 and V is TRBV6-2 or TRBV6-3; D is possibly TRBD1 or TRBD2 (7 bases each). The ends were cut back, 5 bases at V and 3 bases at J, with 18 bases in the middle. Germline V gene data show CDR1 as MNHEY and CDR2 as SVGEGT. The CDR3 spans 16 residues. CDR3 loop: CASSPQGGGWTDTQYF. CDR3 nucleotides: TGTGCCAGCAGTCCCCAGGGAGGGGGCTGGACAGATACGCAGTATTTT.

The V call is TRBV12-3 or TRBV12-4, the J call TRBJ2-2; D gene unclear. CDR3 size: 12 residues. V lost 7 bases and J 5 bases, leaving 8 bases between the germline ends. The DNA for the CDR3 is TGTGCCAGCAAACGGCCTACCGGGGAGCTGTTTTTT. This codes for CASKRPTGELFF.

This chain joins TRBV30 and TRBJ1-2; no reliable D call. V shed 3 bases and J shed 2 bases, with 7 bases lying between them. This CDR3 region has 12 residues. CDR1 is GTSNPN and CDR2 is SVGIG in the germline V gene (reference sequence). The CDR3 protein is CAWSAGNYGYTF. The CDR3, as DNA: TGTGCCTGGAGCGCAGGAAACTATGGCTACACCTTC.